A single T cell receptor (beta chain) is shown here with its context. The data are from a study of vaccination and CD4 T cells after COVID-19. On the study more broadly: Four females and six males made up the convalescents, two of whom were Hispanic. A median of roughly 97 days (range 35 to 161) separated diagnosis from post-COVID sampling.

Between the trimmed V and J ends, which lost 6 bases and 0 bases, there was a span of 9 bases. The germline V gene encodes CDR1 DFQATT and CDR2 SNEGSKA (reference sequence). The CDR3 has 13 amino acids. TCRdb processed the PCR reads anew with MiXCR; each CDR3 protein has one entry. This table holds about 24,000 distinct CDR3 sequences, around 49% found once. The specimen comprised CD4+ T cells from blood, sampled before SARS-CoV-2 vaccination. The V call is TRBV20-1, the J call TRBJ1-5, with D perhaps TRBD1 (6 bases). The clonotype originates from a human donor who had recovered from COVID-19. CDR3 sequence: CSAQTGSNQPQHF. The CDR3 coding sequence is TGCAGTGCGCAGACAGGTAGCAATCAGCCCCAGCATTTT.